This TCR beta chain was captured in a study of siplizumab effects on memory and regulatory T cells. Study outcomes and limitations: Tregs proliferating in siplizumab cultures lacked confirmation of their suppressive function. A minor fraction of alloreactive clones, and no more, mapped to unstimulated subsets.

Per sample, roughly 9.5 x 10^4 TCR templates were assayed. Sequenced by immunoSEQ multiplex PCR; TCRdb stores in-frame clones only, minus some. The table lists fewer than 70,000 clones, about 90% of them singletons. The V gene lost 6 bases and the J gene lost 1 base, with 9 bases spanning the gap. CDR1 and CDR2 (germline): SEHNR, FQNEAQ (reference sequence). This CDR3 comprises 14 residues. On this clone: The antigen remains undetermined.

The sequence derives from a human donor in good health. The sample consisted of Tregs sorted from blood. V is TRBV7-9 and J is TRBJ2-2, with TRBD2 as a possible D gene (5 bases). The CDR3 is CASRSSGNTGELFF. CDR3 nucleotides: TGTGCCAGCAGATCAAGCGGGAACACCGGGGAGCTGTTTTTT.